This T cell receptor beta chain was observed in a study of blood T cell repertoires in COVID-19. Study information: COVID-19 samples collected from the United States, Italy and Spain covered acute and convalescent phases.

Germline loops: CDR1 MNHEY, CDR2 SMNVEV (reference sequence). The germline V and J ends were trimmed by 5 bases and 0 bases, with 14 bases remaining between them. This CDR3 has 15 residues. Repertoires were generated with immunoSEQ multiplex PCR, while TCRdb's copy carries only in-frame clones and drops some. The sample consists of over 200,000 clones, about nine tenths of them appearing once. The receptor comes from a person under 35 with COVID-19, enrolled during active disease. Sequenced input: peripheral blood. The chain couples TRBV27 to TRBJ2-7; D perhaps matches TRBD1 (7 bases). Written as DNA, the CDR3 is TGTGCCAGCAGTATAGGCGGGACAGCCTCCTACGAGCAGTACTTC. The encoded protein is CASSIGGTASYEQYF.